This is a list of T cell receptor beta chains from one sample in a study of control samples from healthy donors and cancer patients. The data were produced by immunoSEQ multiplex PCR, yet TCRdb's version contains in-frame clones alone and is incomplete. The table includes 250,000 to 300,000 clones, more than 65% detected once. Sequenced: PBMCs. Source of these receptors: a woman aged 60-70 years with lung cancer. Both conserved end residues are part of each CDR3. A D gene is named only where the DNA matches it firmly. Not all rows give a size; the values are once, few, many and, for expanded clones, a class.

clone size: .
D gene: TRBD2
V gene: TRBV2
J gene: TRBJ2-7
CDR3 protein: CASRPGLVVAEQYF
CDR3 DNA: TGTGCCAGCAGGCCGGGACTAGTCGTAGCCGAGCAGTACTTC

clone size: .
D gene: TRBD2
V gene: TRBV7-3
J gene: TRBJ2-1
CDR3 protein: CASSPGLGEQFF
CDR3 DNA: TGTGCCAGCAGCCCCGGACTAGGCGAGCAGTTCTTC

clone size: .
D gene: .
V gene: TRBV6-5
J gene: TRBJ1-4
CDR3 protein: CASSLGPGFEKLFF
CDR3 DNA: TGTGCCAGCAGTTTGGGACCTGGGTTCGAAAAACTGTTTTTT

clone size: .
D gene: .
V gene: TRBV5-1
J gene: TRBJ2-5
CDR3 protein: CASKGTNEETQYF
CDR3 DNA: TGCGCCAGCAAGGGGACGAACGAAGAGACCCAGTACTTC

clone size: .
D gene: .
V gene: TRBV14
J gene: TRBJ1-5
CDR3 protein: CASSQDRDQPQHF
CDR3 DNA: TGTGCCAGCAGCCAAGATCGGGATCAGCCCCAGCATTTT

clone size: .
D gene: TRBD1
V gene: TRBV2
J gene: TRBJ1-5
CDR3 protein: CASSPRWGQGNQPQHF
CDR3 DNA: TGTGCCAGCAGCCCCCGGTGGGGACAGGGGAATCAGCCCCAGCATTTT

clone size: .
D gene: .
V gene: TRBV27
J gene: TRBJ2-1
CDR3 protein: CASSHGYNEQFF
CDR3 DNA: TGTGCCAGCAGTCACGGTTACAATGAGCAGTTCTTC

clone size: .
D gene: .
V gene: TRBV4-1
J gene: TRBJ2-7
CDR3 protein: CASSQDQRPTEQYF
CDR3 DNA: TGCGCCAGCAGCCAAGATCAACGGCCGACCGAGCAGTACTTC

clone size: few
D gene: .
V gene: TRBV7-9
J gene: TRBJ1-5
CDR3 protein: CASSLGAGGGQQPQHF
CDR3 DNA: TGTGCCAGCAGCTTGGGCGCAGGCGGGGGGCAGCAGCCCCAGCATTTT

clone size: .
D gene: TRBD2
V gene: TRBV2
J gene: TRBJ2-5
CDR3 protein: CASSGASGLETQYF
CDR3 DNA: TGTGCCAGCAGTGGCGCTAGCGGGCTGGAGACCCAGTACTTC

clone size: .
D gene: .
V gene: TRBV23-1
J gene: TRBJ2-5
CDR3 protein: CASSHSGTFGKTQYF
CDR3 DNA: TGCGCCAGCAGTCACTCCGGGACTTTCGGGAAGACCCAGTACTTC

clone size: .
D gene: .
V gene: TRBV5-1
J gene: TRBJ2-7
CDR3 protein: CASTIGSGGGSSYEQYF
CDR3 DNA: TGCGCCAGCACTATTGGATCAGGGGGCGGGAGCTCCTACGAGCAGTACTTC

clone size: .
D gene: TRBD2
V gene: TRBV19
J gene: TRBJ2-5
CDR3 protein: CASSITTLAGGQETQYF
CDR3 DNA: TGTGCCAGTAGTATAACCACACTAGCGGGGGGCCAAGAGACCCAGTACTTC

clone size: .
D gene: .
V gene: TRBV7-2
J gene: TRBJ1-2
CDR3 protein: CASSLAPVLPGVTYGYTF
CDR3 DNA: TGTGCCAGCAGCTTAGCGCCTGTCCTACCCGGCGTAACGTATGGCTACACCTTC

clone size: .
D gene: TRBD2
V gene: TRBV7-9
J gene: TRBJ2-2
CDR3 protein: CASSMHGLESGELFF
CDR3 DNA: TGTGCCAGCAGCATGCATGGACTAGAGTCCGGGGAGCTGTTTTTT

clone size: .
D gene: TRBD2
V gene: TRBV2
J gene: TRBJ2-7
CDR3 protein: CASSGLAGWVYEQYF
CDR3 DNA: TGTGCCAGCAGTGGCCTAGCGGGGTGGGTCTACGAGCAGTACTTC

clone size: .
D gene: .
V gene: TRBV6-6
J gene: TRBJ2-7
CDR3 protein: CASSYMSSYEQYF
CDR3 DNA: TGTGCCAGCAGTTACATGAGCTCCTACGAGCAGTACTTC